The TCR beta chain described here comes from a study of T cell responses to AZD1222 COVID-19 vaccine. Germline values: CDR1 SGHNT, CDR2 YENEEA. The CDR3 totals 15 residues. With V trimmed by 1 base and J by 8 bases, 7 bases remained unmatched. Study-wide points: Possibly, clonal diversity was underestimated; donors were largely white British and included more females.

Profiled with immunoSEQ multiplex PCR; TCRdb holds only in-frame clones, not every one. The sample lists 130,000 to 150,000 clones, less than 95% occurring once. Of note for this clone: What it recognizes is unknown.

The chain recombines TRBV11-3 with TRBJ2-1; TRBD2 aligns across 8 bases. Sample: peripheral blood, taken on day 0 of AZD1222 vaccination. The receptor comes from an adult in good health. The CDR3 sequence is CASSLVREGQDEQFF. The CDR3 coding sequence is TGTGCCAGCAGCTTAGTTCGGGAGGGCCAGGATGAGCAGTTCTTC.